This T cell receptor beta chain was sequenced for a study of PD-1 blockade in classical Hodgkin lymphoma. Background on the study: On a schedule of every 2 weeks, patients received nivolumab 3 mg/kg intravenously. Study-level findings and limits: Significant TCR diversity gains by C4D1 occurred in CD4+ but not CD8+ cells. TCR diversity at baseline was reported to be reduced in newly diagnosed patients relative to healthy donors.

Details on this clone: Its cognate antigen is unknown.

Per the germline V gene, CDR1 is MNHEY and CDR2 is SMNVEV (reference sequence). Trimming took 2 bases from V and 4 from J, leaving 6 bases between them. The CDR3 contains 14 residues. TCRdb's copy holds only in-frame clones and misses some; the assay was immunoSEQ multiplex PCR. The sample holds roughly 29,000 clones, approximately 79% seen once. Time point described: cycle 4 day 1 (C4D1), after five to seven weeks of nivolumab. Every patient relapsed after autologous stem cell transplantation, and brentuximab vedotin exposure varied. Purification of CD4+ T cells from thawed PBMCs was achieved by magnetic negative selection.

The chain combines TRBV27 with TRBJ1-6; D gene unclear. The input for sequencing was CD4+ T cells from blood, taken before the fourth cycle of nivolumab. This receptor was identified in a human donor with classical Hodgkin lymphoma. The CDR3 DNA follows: TGTGCCAGCAGTTTAGCCACATATAATTCACCCCTCCACTTT. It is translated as CASSLATYNSPLHF.